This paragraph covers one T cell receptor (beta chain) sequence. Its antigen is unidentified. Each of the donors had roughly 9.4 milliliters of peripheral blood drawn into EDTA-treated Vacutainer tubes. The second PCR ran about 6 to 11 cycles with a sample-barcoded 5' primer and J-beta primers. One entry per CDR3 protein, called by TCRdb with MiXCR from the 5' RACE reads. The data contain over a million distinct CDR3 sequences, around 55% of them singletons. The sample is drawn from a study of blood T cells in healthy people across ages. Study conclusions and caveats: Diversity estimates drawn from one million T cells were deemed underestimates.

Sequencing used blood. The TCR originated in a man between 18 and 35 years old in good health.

The CDR3 region is CASREGEYTQYF. The CDR3 DNA reads TGTGCCAGCAGAGAGGGGGAGTATACGCAGTATTTT. The J gene is TRBJ2-3, the V gene TRBV27; D might be TRBD1 (6 bases). Between the trimmed V and J ends, which lost 6 bases and 7 bases, there was a span of 11 bases. From germline, CDR1 is MNHEY and CDR2 SMNVEV (reference sequence). CDR3 length: 12 amino acids.